The 31 T cell receptor beta chains listed next were all sequenced from one sample in a study of beta chain features in type 1 diabetes. TCRB transcripts that were expressed got sequenced, as all of the isolated RNA had been reverse transcribed. Measured with immunoSEQ multiplex PCR; TCRdb has only the in-frame clones, and not every one. This sample has under 300,000 clones, with 27% found just once. The specimen sequenced was central memory CD4+ T cells from blood. The receptor source for this set is a man aged 25 to 40 in good health.

Notes on this clone: The junction departs from germline at one end; a sequencing error may be responsible. This chain uses TRBV20-1 with TRBJ2-3; D not resolved. CDR3 size: 11 residues. Germline loops: CDR1 DFQATT, CDR2 SNEGSKA (reference sequence). CDR3 bases: TGCAGTGCTAGAGATATGGATATGCAGTATTTT. Its protein product is CSARDMDMQYF.

The chain couples TRBV29-1 to TRBJ2-7; D is unresolved. V dropped 4 bases and J dropped 6 bases, with 13 bases sitting between them. This CDR3 has 12 amino acids. Looked up from germline, CDR1 is SQVTM and CDR2 is ANQGSEA. CDR3 DNA sequence: TGCAGCGTTGCCTACCTGAAGGGCGAGCAGTACTTC. Protein product: CSVAYLKGEQYF.

This clone appeared once. This chain uses TRBV5-1 with TRBJ2-1; no reliable D call. CDR1 SGHRS and CDR2 YFSETQ come from the germline V gene. The CDR3 loop spans 15 amino acids. The V end was cut by 7 bases, the J end by 5 bases, with 19 bases between. The CDR3 nucleotides are TGCGCCAGCTGGCCTCGAGAGATCATGAACAATGAGCAGTTCTTC. Encoded protein: CASWPREIMNNEQFF.

The J gene is TRBJ2-5, the V gene TRBV18; D ambiguous. The CDR3 sequence is 12 residues long. Trimming took 3 bases from V and 4 from J, leaving 6 bases between them. Germline V gene sequence: CDR1 KGHSH, CDR2 LQKENI. CDR3 amino acids: CASSPMGETQYF. The CDR3 coding sequence is TGTGCCAGCTCACCGATGGGAGAGACCCAGTACTTC. Using reference TRBV18 and TRBJ2-5 for the parts outside the CDR3, the full variable domain is NAGVMQNPRHLVRRRGQEARLRCSPMKGHSHVYWYRQLPEEGLKFMVYLQKENIIDESGMPKERFSAEFPKEGPSILRIQQVVRGDSAAYFCASSPMGETQYFGPGTRLLVL.

This clone showed up many times. The chain carries TRBV5-5 and TRBJ2-4; the D gene is possibly TRBD2 (6 bases). The V end lost 0 bases, the J end lost 0 bases, and 13 bases lay between the germline ends. This CDR3 is 17 amino acids long. The V gene's germline CDR1 is SGHKS and CDR2 YYEKEE (reference sequence). The CDR3 region has the DNA TGTGCCAGCAGCTTGGCGGAAGGCGGGGTAGCCAAAAACATTCAGTACTTC. This translates into CASSLAEGGVAKNIQYF.

This clone was detected a few times. The chain couples TRBV7-9 to TRBJ2-1; 8 positions agree with TRBD1. With V trimmed by 3 bases and J by 7 bases, 14 bases remained unmatched. CDR3 size: 17 residues. CDR1 is SEHNR and CDR2 is FQNEAQ in the germline V gene (reference sequence). DNA of the CDR3: TGTGCCAGCAGCTTGGGACTCGACAGGGGCCCTAGGAATGAGCAGTTCTTC. Encoded protein: CASSLGLDRGPRNEQFF. The complete variable domain, with remaining parts taken from reference TRBV7-9 and TRBJ2-1, reads DTGVSQNPRHKITKRGQNVTFRCDPISEHNRLYWYRQTLGQGPEFLTYFQNEAQLEKSRLLSDRFSAERPKGSFSTLEIQRTEQGDSAMYLCASSLGLDRGPRNEQFFGPGTRLTVL.

The chain carries TRBV10-1 and TRBJ2-7, with TRBD2 matching 9 bases. Germline values: CDR1 WNHNN, CDR2 SYGVQD (reference sequence). The V and J ends lost 5 bases and 7 bases, in that order; junction bases with no gene match: 9. The CDR3 loop spans 14 amino acids. The CDR3 DNA follows: TGCGCCAGCAGTCCTAGCGGGGCCGCCTTTGAGCAGTACTTC. It encodes CASSPSGAAFEQYF.

This clone appeared a few times. The chain recombines TRBV6-5 with TRBJ2-3; the D gene could be TRBD1 or TRBD2 (5 bases each). In germline, CDR1 is MNHEY, CDR2 SVGAGI. Trimming shortened V by 7 bases and J by 2 bases, and 10 bases separated the two germline ends. There are 13 residues in the CDR3. CDR3 coding DNA: TGTGCCAGCACGTCCGGGACCACAGATACGCAGTATTTT. Translating gives CASTSGTTDTQYF.

This clone has a handful of counts. This chain joins TRBV29-1 and TRBJ2-7; TRBD2 agrees at 7 bases. The CDR3 is 13 residues long. V was clipped by 4 bases and J by 1 base; unmatched bases: 4. Per the germline V gene, CDR1 is SQVTM and CDR2 is ANQGSEA. The CDR3 region has the DNA TGCAGCGTTGTGGCTAGCGGATCCTACGAGCAGTACTTC. It codes for CSVVASGSYEQYF.

This chain joins TRBV21-1 and TRBJ2-3; the table assigns TRBD2, which was not confirmed against the DNA. TRBV21-1 is labeled a pseudogene. There are 13 residues in the CDR3. CDR3 nucleotides: TGTGCCAGCATAGGCGGGGCTCGGGATACGCAGTATTTT. Translating it yields CASIGGARDTQYF.

The chain couples TRBV4-3 to TRBJ1-5; TRBD1 is a possible D gene (6 bases). This CDR3 has 15 residues. Trimming took off 0 bases at V and 3 bases at J, with 9 bases between the two ends. Germline lookup yields CDR1 LGHNA and CDR2 YSLEER. The CDR3 nucleotides are TGCGCCAGCAGCCAAGATGGACAGATCAATCAGCCCCAGCATTTT. This gives the protein CASSQDGQINQPQHF.

This chain connects TRBV7-8 to TRBJ2-1, with TRBD2 identical over 7 bases. The CDR3 contains 16 residues. CDR1 and CDR2 (germline): SGHVS, FQNEAQ. Trimming removed 5 bases from V and 9 bases from J; junction bases left unmatched: 16. The CDR3 sequence: CASSNRDYPLLGEQFF. DNA of the CDR3: TGTGCCAGCAGCAACCGGGACTATCCTTTATTGGGTGAGCAGTTCTTC.

This clone was found a few times. The rearrangement links TRBV19 to TRBJ2-1, with 8 bases matching TRBD2. The germline V gene encodes CDR1 LNHDA and CDR2 SQIVND (reference sequence). The CDR3 has 16 residues. J was trimmed by 1 base and V by 4 bases; bases with no gene match: 6. The CDR3 spells CASSNSGTRSYNEQFF. In DNA form, the CDR3 reads TGTGCCAGTAGTAACTCCGGGACTAGATCCTACAATGAGCAGTTCTTC. Full variable domain (outside the CDR3, taken from reference TRBV19 and TRBJ2-1): DGGITQSPKYLFRKEGQNVTLSCEQNLNHDAMYWYRQDPGQGLRLIYYSQIVNDFQKGDIAEGYSVSREKKESFPLTVTSAQKNPTAFYLCASSNSGTRSYNEQFFGPGTRLTVL.

This clone was counted between two and nine times. Different DNA sequences within this sample yield the same CDR3. This chain connects TRBV27 to TRBJ2-7; D uncertain. Per germline, CDR1 MNHEY and CDR2 SMNVEV (reference sequence). The CDR3 runs to 11 residues. V was shortened by 4 bases and J by 3 bases, with 4 bases between the two germline ends. CDR3 DNA: TGTGCCAGCAGTTCCCTCTACGAGCAGTACTTC. Protein: CASSSLYEQYF.

The table lists this clone with a few counts. The chain recombines TRBV7-2 with TRBJ2-7, with D maybe TRBD2 (6 bases). The CDR3 is made up of 15 amino acids. Trimming removed 5 bases from V and 2 bases from J, with 16 bases in between. Germline values: CDR1 SGHTA, CDR2 FQGNSA. CDR3 in DNA: TGTGCCAGCAGCCCCCGGGAGACCCTTGCCTACGAGCAGTACTTC. Amino acids: CASSPRETLAYEQYF.

Only a few counts were recorded for this clone. The V and J genes are TRBV5-4 and TRBJ2-3; 12 nucleotides agree with TRBD2. V lost 1 base, J lost 3 bases, and 6 bases stayed unmatched. This CDR3 has 17 residues. CDR1 and CDR2 from the germline V gene are SGHNT and YYREEE (reference sequence). Here the CDR3 DNA reads TGTGCCAGCAGCTTGACTAGCGGGGGGTTCCAAACAGATACGCAGTATTTT. This translates into CASSLTSGGFQTDTQYF. The full variable domain, completed using reference TRBV5-4 and TRBJ2-3, is ETGVTQSPTHLIKTRGQQVTLRCSSQSGHNTVSWYQQALGQGPQFIFQYYREEENGRGNFPPRFSGLQFPNYSSELNVNALELDDSALYLCASSLTSGGFQTDTQYFGPGTRLTVL.

As regards this clone: The sample contains more than one DNA sequence encoding this CDR3. The chain combines TRBV7-9 with TRBJ2-3, with D unclear. This CDR3 is 15 amino acids long. Germline V gene sequence: CDR1 SEHNR, CDR2 FQNEAQ (reference sequence). Trimming took 0 bases from V and 2 from J, leaving 9 bases between them. The CDR3 is CASSLASGSTDTQYF. CDR3 sequence (DNA): TGTGCCAGCAGCTTAGCATCCGGGTCCACAGATACGCAGTATTTT.

The V call is TRBV28, the J call TRBJ1-6; D possibly corresponds to TRBD1 (5 bases). Germline V gene data show CDR1 as MDHEN and CDR2 as SYDVKM. The V end was cut by 9 bases, the J end by 8 bases, with 14 bases between. This CDR3 contains 13 residues. The CDR3: CASTGRSYSPLHF. The CDR3 DNA reads as TGTGCCAGTACGGGACGGTCCTATTCACCCCTCCACTTT.

Only a few counts were recorded for this clone. The chain has TRBV19 and TRBJ1-1, with a possible D match to TRBD1 (5 bases). This CDR3 has 12 amino acids. Germline V CDR1 and CDR2: LNHDA, SQIVND (reference sequence). Trimming cost V 6 bases and J 3 bases, with 8 bases left between them. The CDR3 is CASRGTYTEAFF. CDR3 nucleotide sequence: TGTGCCAGTAGAGGGACCTACACTGAAGCTTTCTTT. The full variable domain, with the rest looked up from reference TRBV19 and TRBJ1-1, is DGGITQSPKYLFRKEGQNVTLSCEQNLNHDAMYWYRQDPGQGLRLIYYSQIVNDFQKGDIAEGYSVSREKKESFPLTVTSAQKNPTAFYLCASRGTYTEAFFGQGTRLTVV.

A word on this clone: The sample contains more than one DNA sequence encoding this CDR3. The chain couples TRBV7-2 to TRBJ2-6; maybe TRBD2 (5 bases). CDR3 length: 15 amino acids. The V and J ends lost 1 base and 3 bases respectively, with 7 bases between them. Germline V CDR1 and CDR2: SGHTA, FQGNSA. The CDR3 protein is CASSLGGSGANVLTF. CDR3 coding DNA: TGTGCCAGCAGCTTAGGAGGGAGTGGGGCCAACGTCCTGACTTTC.

This chain links TRBV28 with TRBJ2-7; TRBD2 matches 12 bases. The CDR3 spans 15 residues. V gave up 6 bases and J gave up 3 bases; unmatched junction bases: 6. The germline gives CDR1 MDHEN, CDR2 SYDVKM. The CDR3 protein is CASSGGLAGLYEQYF. The DNA for the CDR3 is TGTGCCAGCAGCGGAGGACTAGCGGGGCTCTACGAGCAGTACTTC. The entire variable domain, with the rest obtained from reference TRBV28 and TRBJ2-7, is as follows: DVKVTQSSRYLVKRTGEKVFLECVQDMDHENMFWYRQDPGLGLRLIYFSYDVKMKEKGDIPEGYSVSREKKERFSLILESASTNQTSMYLCASSGGLAGLYEQYFGPGTRLTVT.

The chain has TRBV7-9 and TRBJ2-1; 10 bases are a match to TRBD1. The junction had 15 bases not matched to a gene; V was cut back by 3 bases and J by 7 bases. Germline V gene lookup returns CDR1 SEHNR and CDR2 FQNEAQ (reference sequence). The CDR3 sequence is 18 residues long. The CDR3 coding sequence is TGTGCCAGCAGCTTTCCCGCAAAGACAGGGGGCATCGTTAATGAGCAGTTCTTC. Protein: CASSFPAKTGGIVNEQFF.

The V gene is TRBV19, the J gene TRBJ2-3; the D gene is possibly TRBD1 (5 bases). V lost 4 bases and J lost 6, with 8 bases in between. CDR3 length: 12 residues. Germline CDR1 and CDR2: LNHDA and SQIVND (reference sequence). The CDR3 DNA reads TGTGCCAGTAGTACAGGGCCCGATACGCAGTATTTT. This codes for CASSTGPDTQYF.

This chain uses TRBV11-2 with TRBJ2-5; the D is unclear. Germline V lookup: CDR1 SGHAT, CDR2 FQNNGV. The CDR3 sequence is 15 residues long. The germline V and J ends were trimmed by 1 base and 2 bases, with 11 bases remaining between them. This CDR3 is CASSLAGTTQETQYF. For the CDR3, the DNA is TGTGCCAGCAGCTTAGCCGGAACCACACAAGAGACCCAGTACTTC.

The rearrangement uses TRBV15 and TRBJ1-3, with 7 bases aligning to TRBD1. The CDR3 has 16 residues. V shed 0 bases and J 4 bases; nucleotides not matched to a gene: 6. The germline CDR1 and CDR2 sequences are LNHNV and YYDKDF (reference sequence). DNA of the CDR3: TGTGCCACCAGCAGAGATCACGCGGACAGGGGAAACACCATATATTTT. Translated: CATSRDHADRGNTIYF.

The table lists this clone with a count of one. The chain has TRBV7-8 and TRBJ2-7; 8 bases line up with TRBD1. Germline-derived CDR1 and CDR2 are SGHVS and FQNEAQ. This CDR3 spans 16 amino acids. V shed 3 bases and J 3 bases; nucleotides not matched to a gene: 10. DNA of the CDR3: TGTGCCAGCAGCTTGAACCGGGACAGGCGGGTCTACGAGCAGTACTTC. Residues: CASSLNRDRRVYEQYF.

The chain has TRBV18 and TRBJ1-3, with 9 bases identical to TRBD1. CDR3 size: 17 residues. Per germline, CDR1 KGHSH and CDR2 LQKENI. The V gene end was trimmed by 3 bases and the J gene end by 0 bases; junction bases not matched to a gene: 6. In DNA form, the CDR3 reads TGTGCCAGCTCACCGAGCCGGACAGGGGACTCTGGAAACACCATATATTTT. This sequence encodes CASSPSRTGDSGNTIYF.

This chain connects TRBV6-1 to TRBJ1-2; a weak D match, TRBD1 (5 bases). The CDR3 loop spans 14 amino acids. V lost 1 base and J lost 0, with 6 bases in between. Germline assignment: CDR1 MNHNS and CDR2 SASEGT. The CDR3 here is CASSEGQTNYGYTF. In DNA, the CDR3 is TGTGCCAGCAGTGAAGGACAGACTAACTATGGCTACACCTTC.

This clone was seen ten or more times. V usage is TRBV7-2 and J usage is TRBJ2-5; TRBD2 aligns across 11 bases. The V and J ends lost 2 bases and 4 bases, in that order; junction bases with no gene match: 6. The CDR3 runs to 16 residues. Germline lookup yields CDR1 SGHTA and CDR2 FQGNSA. CDR3: CASSLNSGGARETQYF. The CDR3 coding sequence is TGTGCCAGCAGCTTAAATAGCGGGGGGGCCAGAGAGACCCAGTACTTC. Full variable domain (missing parts from reference TRBV7-2 and TRBJ2-5): GAGVSQSPSNKVTEKGKDVELRCDPISGHTALYWYRQSLGQGLEFLIYFQGNSAPDKSGLPSDRFSAERTGGSVSTLTIQRTQQEDSAVYLCASSLNSGGARETQYFGPGTRLLVL.

Many counts were recorded for this clone. V usage is TRBV4-1 and J usage is TRBJ1-2; possibly TRBD1 for D (5 bases). V lost 5 bases and J lost 10, with 14 bases in between. This CDR3 spans 12 amino acids. In germline, CDR1 is MGHRA, CDR2 YSYEKL. CDR3 sequence reads: CASSSLDKTYTF. In DNA, the CDR3 is TGCGCCAGCAGCTCCTTGGACAAGACCTACACCTTC.

Only a few counts were recorded for this clone. Here the CDR3 DNA reads TGCAGCGTTGGAGGAGGCTCCTATGGCTACACCTTC. Translating it yields CSVGGGSYGYTF. The chain joins TRBV29-1 to TRBJ1-2, with D unresolved. The CDR3 runs 12 residues. Germline CDR1 and CDR2: SQVTM and ANQGSEA. Trimming shortened V by 4 bases and J by 4 bases, and 10 bases separated the two germline ends.